One and the same sample provided the 3 T cell receptor beta chains below, sequenced in a study of vaccination effects on CD4 cells after COVID-19. Antigen-specific CD4+ T cells were expanded with viral peptide pools in the ViraFEST assay before sequencing. A 10-day culture period preceded the isolation of CD4+ T cells. The healthy vaccine recipients, who had no prior SARS-CoV-2 infection, showed negative nucleocapsid antibodies. Their target antigens are unknown. Method: immunoSEQ multiplex PCR; TCRdb's copy keeps in-frame clones and lacks some. This sample has around 71,000 clones, with approximately 70% found just once. This specimen consisted of CD4+ T cells from PBMCs cultured with HCoV-OC43 spike peptides, obtained before COVID-19 vaccination. Subset reported: HCoV-OC43 spike overlapping peptide pool stimulation. The source of these receptors is a human donor who received a COVID-19 vaccine.

The chain carries TRBV6-4 and TRBJ1-5, with 7 bases fitting TRBD1. This CDR3 spans 14 amino acids. J was trimmed by 3 bases and V by 4 bases; bases with no gene match: 3. Germline loops: CDR1 MRHNA, CDR2 SNTAGT. CDR3: CASSATGNNQPQHF. Written as DNA, the CDR3 is TGTGCCAGCAGTGCGACAGGGAACAATCAGCCCCAGCATTTT.

The chain recombines TRBV30 with TRBJ1-1, with TRBD1 as a possible D gene (6 bases). Germline V lookup: CDR1 GTSNPN, CDR2 SVGIG (reference sequence). The CDR3 length is 14 residues. The V and J ends lost 0 bases and 4 bases respectively, with 12 bases between them. CDR3 residues: CAWSVGRGATEAFF. Written as DNA, the CDR3 is TGTGCCTGGAGTGTCGGCCGGGGGGCCACTGAAGCTTTCTTT.

The chain recombines TRBV4-1 with TRBJ2-5, with D possibly TRBD1 on 5 matching bases. V lost 2 bases and J lost 1, with 8 bases in between. This CDR3 is built from 14 residues. Germline V gene data show CDR1 as MGHRA and CDR2 as YSYEKL. CDR3 sequence: CASSQTGVQETQYF. CDR3 DNA: TGCGCCAGCAGCCAAACAGGAGTCCAAGAGACCCAGTACTTC.